This paragraph covers one T cell receptor beta chain sequence. As yet, its antigen is unknown. Memory CD4+ cells were the fraction left after CD45RA+ naive selection. The CDR3 sequence is 16 residues long. Germline-derived CDR1 and CDR2 are LGHNA and YNFKEQ. V shed 1 base and J 5 bases; nucleotides not matched to a gene: 8. This sample stems from a study of shared clonotypes between healthy human individuals. In the study overall: The composition of the donors was a couple of women and a few men aged 18 to 49. Whole-study results and caveats: The naive CD4 repertoires of a few donors were compared, and roughly 5% of clonotypes were shared.

Splitting of each subset's genomic DNA was done evenly across several immunoSEQ plates. The method was immunoSEQ multiplex PCR; TCRdb's version includes in-frame clones alone and lacks a portion of them. This sample has some 1.1 million clones, with around three quarters found just once. What was sequenced was memory CD4+ T cells from PBMCs. The subset was: CD45RA-negative fraction. The chain employs TRBV4-2 and TRBJ1-1, with 9 bases aligning to TRBD1. The source is a man between 18 and 35 years old in good health. Some clones in this sample may be carry-over from other donors' samples. CDR3 amino acids: CASSQATGQGLTEAFF. CDR3 coding DNA: TGTGCCAGCAGCCAAGCGACGGGACAGGGCCTTACTGAAGCTTTCTTT.